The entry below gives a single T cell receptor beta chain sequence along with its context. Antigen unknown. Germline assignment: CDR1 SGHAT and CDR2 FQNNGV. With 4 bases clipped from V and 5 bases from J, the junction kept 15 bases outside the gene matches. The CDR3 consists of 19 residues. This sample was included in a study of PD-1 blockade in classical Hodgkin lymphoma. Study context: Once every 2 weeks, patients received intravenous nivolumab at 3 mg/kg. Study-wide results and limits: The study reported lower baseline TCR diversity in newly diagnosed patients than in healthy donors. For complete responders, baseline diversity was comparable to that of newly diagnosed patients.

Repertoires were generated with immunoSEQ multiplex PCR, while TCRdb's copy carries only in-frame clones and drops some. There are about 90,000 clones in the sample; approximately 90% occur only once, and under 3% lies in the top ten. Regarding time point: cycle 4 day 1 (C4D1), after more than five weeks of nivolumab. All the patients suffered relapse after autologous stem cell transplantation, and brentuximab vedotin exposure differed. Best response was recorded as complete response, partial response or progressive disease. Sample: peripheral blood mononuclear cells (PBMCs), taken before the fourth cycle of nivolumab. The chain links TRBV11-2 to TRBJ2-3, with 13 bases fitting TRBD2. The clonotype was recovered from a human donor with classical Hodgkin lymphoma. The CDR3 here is CASSSTQLAGGAWIDTQYF. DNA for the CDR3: TGTGCCAGCAGCTCCACACAACTAGCGGGGGGGGCTTGGATAGATACGCAGTATTTT. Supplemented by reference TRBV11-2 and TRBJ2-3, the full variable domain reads EAGVAQSPRYKIIEKRQSVAFWCNPISGHATLYWYQQILGQGPKLLIQFQNNGVVDDSQLPKDRFSAERLKGVDSTLKIQPAKLEDSAVYLCASSSTQLAGGAWIDTQYFGPGTRLTVL.